This T cell receptor beta chain was documented in a study of Tregs in tolerant kidney transplant recipients. The junction had 6 bases not matched to a gene; V was cut back by 0 bases and J by 3 bases. This CDR3 has 15 residues. CDR1 is SGDLS, CDR2 YYNGEE, per germline. Generated by immunoSEQ multiplex PCR, the TCRdb table keeps only in-frame clones and is missing some. The sample yields 85,000 to 90,000 clones, roughly nine tenths seen once. The genes are TRBV9 and TRBJ2-7; TRBD1 agrees at 7 bases. What was sequenced was CD8+ T cells from blood. This sequence originates from a human donor in good health. The CDR3 loop is CASSVEAQGNYEQYF. Here the CDR3 DNA reads TGTGCCAGCAGCGTAGAAGCACAGGGGAACTACGAGCAGTACTTC. Full variable domain (rest looked up from reference TRBV9 and TRBJ2-7): DSGVTQTPKHLITATGQRVTLRCSPRSGDLSVYWYQQSLDQGLQFLIQYYNGEERAKGNILERFSAQQFPDLHSELNLSSLELGDSALYFCASSVEAQGNYEQYFGPGTRLTVT.